These 2 T cell receptor beta chains were all obtained from the same sample, sequenced in a study of blood T cell repertoires in COVID-19. The assay was immunoSEQ multiplex PCR, and TCRdb's table has in-frame clones only and misses some. The sample lists approximately 220,000 clones; about 85% were seen once. Material: PBMCs or T cells enriched from blood (not recorded which). The receptors originated from a man aged 35-49 years who had recovered from COVID-19.

This clone was recorded only once. This rearrangement joins TRBV2 to TRBJ1-2; weak D call: TRBD1 (5 bases). This CDR3 has 14 residues. Germline CDR1 SNHLY, CDR2 FYNNEI. Trimming removed 2 bases from V and 4 bases from J, with 11 bases in between. CDR3 loop: CASSEYRTSYGYTF. The CDR3 DNA is TGTGCCAGCAGTGAATACCGGACAAGCTATGGCTACACCTTC.

The chain combines TRBV5-3 with TRBJ2-1, with TRBD2 matching over 8 bases. TRBV5-3 is an open reading frame whose function is uncertain. The J segment lost 10 bases and the V segment lost 4 bases, leaving 16 bases of the junction unmatched. This CDR3 is built from 16 residues. The CDR3 here is CARSTEVRLAPMEQFF. CDR3 coding DNA: TGTGCCAGAAGCACCGAGGTGAGACTAGCGCCTATGGAGCAGTTCTTC.